The following is a T cell receptor beta chain sequence with its context. Trimming removed 7 bases from V and 5 bases from J, with 17 bases in between. CDR1 is LNHDA, CDR2 SQIVND, per germline (reference sequence). The CDR3 totals 14 residues. The data are from a study of blood T cell repertoires in COVID-19. Source study methods: Nucleated cell number was recorded as an estimate derived from reference gene primer amplification. Data came from immunoSEQ multiplex PCR; TCRdb stores just in-frame clones and leaves some out. That table is the source of V, J and clone size, and D and trimming were worked out from the DNA. Among around 43,000 clones, roughly 80% were seen once, and the ten largest hold around an eighth.

Sequencing was performed on peripheral blood. The chain is built from TRBV19 and TRBJ1-2; D not certain. The source is a human donor in a cohort sampled during active COVID-19. The DNA for the CDR3 is TGTGCCAGTACCAACATTGGAAAACTATATGGCTACACCTTC. Its protein product is CASTNIGKLYGYTF.